Following are 27 T cell receptor beta chains from one sample sequenced in a study of shared T cell receptors in the human thymus. This table comes from immunoSEQ multiplex PCR, and its TCRdb copy is limited to in-frame clones, with some not included. The top ten hold more than 0.009% of the sample, which has about 710,000 clones, 80% to 90% seen once. This sample also belongs to another study, concerning human thymus T cells.

The specimen was thymocytes. Receptors originate from a boy less than two years old with a congenital heart defect.

The chain links TRBV18 to TRBJ2-3; a weak D match, TRBD2 (6 bases). Germline-derived CDR1 and CDR2 are KGHSH and LQKENI. Trimming stripped 7 bases from V and 6 bases from J, with 26 bases between. CDR3 length: 17 amino acids. The CDR3 is CASFHLVGTQDRDTQYF. The DNA for the CDR3 is TGTGCCAGCTTCCACCTCGTAGGGACTCAGGACCGGGATACGCAGTATTTT.

This sequence joins TRBV14 and TRBJ1-1; 7 bases map to TRBD1. There are 14 residues in the CDR3. From germline, CDR1 is SGHDN and CDR2 FVKESK. J was trimmed by 0 bases and V by 4 bases; bases with no gene match: 2. CDR3 DNA sequence: TGTGCCAGCAGCCGGGGACAGCTGAACACTGAAGCTTTCTTT. This codes for CASSRGQLNTEAFF.

The chain joins TRBV28 to TRBJ1-6, with a possible D match to TRBD1 (5 bases). Germline V gene data show CDR1 as MDHEN and CDR2 as SYDVKM. The CDR3 totals 14 residues. Trimming took off 7 bases at V and 10 bases at J, with 17 bases between the two ends. CDR3 amino acids: CASNNGQGRSPLHF. Here the CDR3 DNA reads TGTGCCAGCAACAACGGGCAGGGTAGGTCACCCCTCCACTTT.

This clone was detected only a few times. The chain uses TRBV27 and TRBJ2-1, with D perhaps matching TRBD1 (6 bases). Germline V gene lookup returns CDR1 MNHEY and CDR2 SMNVEV (reference sequence). The CDR3 runs 15 residues. V lost 6 bases and J 1 base, leaving 13 bases between the germline ends. The CDR3 region is CASRQQGRSYNEQFF. Written as DNA, the CDR3 is TGTGCCAGCAGACAACAGGGTCGGTCCTACAATGAGCAGTTCTTC.

The chain has TRBV4-2 and TRBJ1-6; 7 bases agree with TRBD1. V was pared by 1 base and J by 10 bases, with 13 bases of the junction left unmatched. CDR3 length: 17 amino acids. Germline V gives CDR1 LGHNA, CDR2 YNFKEQ. In nucleotides, the CDR3 is TGTGCCAGCAGCCAAGTGGGACAGTCCACATGTAGGTCACCCCTCCACTTT. Its translation is CASSQVGQSTCRSPLHF.

The rearrangement joins TRBV27 to TRBJ2-5; D is unresolved. The ends were cut back, 0 bases at V and 5 bases at J, with 7 bases in the middle. Germline V gene data show CDR1 as MNHEY and CDR2 as SMNVEV (reference sequence). CDR3 length equals 13 residues. CDR3 nucleotides: TGTGCCAGCAGTTTATCCCCCCGGGAGACCCAGTACTTC. Translated, it gives CASSLSPRETQYF.

This rearrangement joins TRBV6-1 to TRBJ2-1, with 10 bases identical to TRBD1. Germline trimming cut 0 bases from V and 8 bases from J; bases unmatched to any gene: 13. Germline CDR1 reads MNHNS; CDR2 reads SASEGT. The CDR3 consists of 18 residues. CDR3 amino acids: CASSEAFRTGGLRHEQFF. Written as DNA, the CDR3 is TGTGCCAGCAGTGAAGCGTTCCGGACAGGGGGTTTAAGGCATGAGCAGTTCTTC.

On this clone: Different DNA sequences within this sample yield the same CDR3. J is TRBJ1-1 and V is TRBV4-3, with D unclear. V lost 0 bases to trimming and J lost 0 bases, with 8 bases between them. The CDR3 extends over 15 amino acids. CDR1 is LGHNA and CDR2 is YSLEER in the germline V gene. CDR3 protein: CASSQERGVNTEAFF. The CDR3 DNA sequence: TGCGCCAGCAGCCAAGAACGCGGCGTGAACACTGAAGCTTTCTTT.

This sequence joins TRBV7-9 and TRBJ2-1; D is possibly TRBD1 (6 bases). Trimming stripped 6 bases from V and 2 bases from J, with 11 bases between. This CDR3 contains 14 residues. CDR1 is SEHNR, CDR2 FQNEAQ, per germline (reference sequence). In nucleotides, the CDR3 is TGTGCCAGCAGTTTCCGGACAGCCTACAATGAGCAGTTCTTC. This translates into CASSFRTAYNEQFF.

The chain links TRBV14 to TRBJ2-1; 7 bases agree with TRBD2. There are 18 residues in the CDR3. The germline CDR1 and CDR2 sequences are SGHDN and FVKESK. V lost 3 bases and J lost 2; bases outside the gene matches: 13. This CDR3 reads CASSHIFGGTNTYNEQFF. Here the CDR3 DNA reads TGTGCCAGCAGCCATATCTTCGGGGGGACCAACACCTACAATGAGCAGTTCTTC.

The V call is TRBV27, the J call TRBJ2-2; 16 nucleotides line up with TRBD2. Per the germline V gene, CDR1 is MNHEY and CDR2 is SMNVEV (reference sequence). The V gene end was trimmed by 5 bases and the J gene end by 2 bases; junction bases not matched to a gene: 17. CDR3 length equals 22 residues. The CDR3, as DNA: TGTGCCAGCAGTGGGTACCCGGGACTAGCGGGAGGGCCCCATCATAACACCGGGGAGCTGTTTTTT. This gives the protein CASSGYPGLAGGPHHNTGELFF.

The chain links TRBV11-1 to TRBJ2-7, with 8 bases matching TRBD1. Trimming removed 5 bases from V and 5 bases from J; junction bases left unmatched: 8. The CDR3 runs to 14 residues. CDR1 and CDR2 (germline): SGHAT, FQDESV (reference sequence). This CDR3 is CASSEGTGGDEQYF. Written as DNA, the CDR3 is TGTGCCAGCAGCGAAGGGACAGGAGGGGACGAGCAGTACTTC.

This clone was seen just once. The rearrangement uses TRBV27 and TRBJ2-5, with a possible D match to TRBD1 (5 bases). Trimming removed 5 bases from V and 4 bases from J, with 11 bases in between. Germline CDR1 and CDR2: MNHEY and SMNVEV (reference sequence). The CDR3 length is 13 residues. The CDR3 DNA sequence: TGTGCCAGCAGTCTCAGGGTGGGAGAGACCCAGTACTTC. It is translated as CASSLRVGETQYF.

The chain carries TRBV6-4 and TRBJ2-7; 7 nucleotides align to TRBD2. Germline CDR1 is MRHNA and CDR2 is SNTAGT. The CDR3 loop spans 16 amino acids. V shed 0 bases, J shed 6 bases, and the junction held 11 bases outside the gene matches. For the CDR3, the DNA is TGTGCCAGCAGTGACTCCCCCGGGACTAACGTCTCCGAGCAGTACTTC. As protein: CASSDSPGTNVSEQYF.

The chain couples TRBV4-3 to TRBJ2-4; 7 bases line up with TRBD2. The CDR3 consists of 18 residues. The junction had 9 bases not matched to a gene; V was cut back by 0 bases and J by 1 base. From germline, CDR1 is LGHNA and CDR2 YSLEER. As DNA, the CDR3 is TGCGCCAGCAGCCAAGAATGGCGGGAGAGAGAGGCCAAAAACATTCAGTACTTC. Translation: CASSQEWREREAKNIQYF.

V is TRBV4-2 and J is TRBJ1-1; D remains ambiguous. This CDR3 has 19 residues. Trimming removed 4 bases from V and 3 bases from J, with 27 bases in between. CDR1 LGHNA and CDR2 YNFKEQ come from the germline V gene. The CDR3 reads CASSPSRGLQIGGHTEAFF. CDR3 DNA sequence: TGTGCCAGCAGCCCTTCCAGAGGACTACAAATTGGAGGGCACACTGAAGCTTTCTTT.

In DNA, the CDR3 is TGTGCCAGCAGTAGCGGGGGGGCTCTCAATGAGCAGTTCTTC. This translates into CASSSGGALNEQFF. This chain uses TRBV6-6 with TRBJ2-1; 10 nucleotides match TRBD2. The germline CDR1 and CDR2 sequences are MNHNY and SVGAGI (reference sequence). V gave up 5 bases and J gave up 6 bases; unmatched junction bases: 4. The CDR3 contains 14 residues.

In its sample, this clone was seen a few times. The genes are TRBV4-3 and TRBJ2-7, with 8 bases that match TRBD1. The trim removed 8 bases at V and 2 bases at J, leaving 20 bases unmatched. The germline V gene encodes CDR1 LGHNA and CDR2 YSLEER. The CDR3 is 18 amino acids. The CDR3, as DNA: TGCGCCAGCGGCAACGCCCTCCTCCCGGGACAGGTACCCTACGAGCAGTACTTC. Translating gives CASGNALLPGQVPYEQYF.

CDR3 DNA sequence: TGTGCCAGCAGGGCCCTTTACAGGGGAGTCCTATACGAGCAGTACTTC. Translated: CASRALYRGVLYEQYF. The chain carries TRBV2 and TRBJ2-5, with TRBD1 identical over 7 bases. The tail of the sequence fits TRBJ2-7 better, so the J call may be wrong. CDR1 and CDR2 (germline): SNHLY, FYNNEI. The CDR3 covers 16 residues.

The rearrangement links TRBV4-1 to TRBJ2-2; TRBD2 aligns across 12 bases. This CDR3 has 21 residues. The V segment lost 0 bases and the J segment 7 bases; nucleotides outside the gene matches: 18. The germline V gene has CDR1 MGHRA and CDR2 YSYEKL. The CDR3 DNA is TGCGCCAGCAGCCAAGACGACCCGGCTAGCGGGAGGGCCTGGGCCGGCGGGGAGCTGTTTTTT. Protein product: CASSQDDPASGRAWAGGELFF.

Here the CDR3 DNA reads TGTGCCAGCAGCTTCCGCCTCGGGACAAACGAGCAGTACTTC. Protein sequence: CASSFRLGTNEQYF. This chain joins TRBV5-4 and TRBJ2-7; a possible D gene is TRBD1 (6 bases). V was cut by 2 bases and J by 5 bases, with 14 bases left in between. Germline CDR1 and CDR2: SGHNT and YYREEE (reference sequence). The CDR3 spans 14 residues. The whole variable domain, filled in from reference TRBV5-4 and TRBJ2-7, reads ETGVTQSPTHLIKTRGQQVTLRCSSQSGHNTVSWYQQALGQGPQFIFQYYREEENGRGNFPPRFSGLQFPNYSSELNVNALELDDSALYLCASSFRLGTNEQYFGPGTRLTVT.

This chain links TRBV5-4 with TRBJ2-7; 8 bases match TRBD1. The V gene's germline CDR1 is SGHNT and CDR2 YYREEE (reference sequence). The V and J ends lost 5 bases and 3 bases, in that order; junction bases with no gene match: 10. The CDR3 is 15 amino acids. CDR3 protein: CASSLPGQEYYEQYF. In DNA form, the CDR3 reads TGTGCCAGCAGTTTACCGGGACAGGAGTACTACGAGCAGTACTTC. Full variable domain (outside the CDR3, taken from reference TRBV5-4 and TRBJ2-7): ETGVTQSPTHLIKTRGQQVTLRCSSQSGHNTVSWYQQALGQGPQFIFQYYREEENGRGNFPPRFSGLQFPNYSSELNVNALELDDSALYLCASSLPGQEYYEQYFGPGTRLTVT.

The chain uses TRBV5-6 and TRBJ1-6, with D tentatively TRBD1 (6 bases). V shed 1 base and J shed 7 bases, with 15 bases lying between them. Per the germline V gene, CDR1 is SGHDT and CDR2 is YYEEEE. CDR3 length: 16 amino acids. The CDR3 nucleotides are TGTGCCAGCAGCTTGCGACAGGAGGTCGGCAATTCACCCCTCCACTTT. Translating it yields CASSLRQEVGNSPLHF.

J is TRBJ2-7 and V is TRBV28; TRBD2 aligns across 8 bases. This CDR3 has 15 amino acids. V gave up 4 bases and J gave up 2 bases; unmatched junction bases: 7. The germline V gene encodes CDR1 MDHEN and CDR2 SYDVKM. DNA for the CDR3: TGTGCCAGCAGTTCCCCTAGCGGGTTGGCCTACGAGCAGTACTTC. Its translation: CASSSPSGLAYEQYF.

The V and J genes are TRBV4-2 and TRBJ1-1; D is uncertain. CDR1 is LGHNA and CDR2 is YNFKEQ in the germline V gene. V lost 0 bases, J lost 0 bases, and 20 bases lay in between. The CDR3 spans 19 residues. The CDR3 here is CASSQDLIHPQDLNTEAFF. CDR3 nucleotide sequence: TGTGCCAGCAGCCAAGACCTAATCCACCCGCAGGATTTGAACACTGAAGCTTTCTTT.

The chain employs TRBV5-4 and TRBJ2-1, with TRBD2 matching 7 bases. The germline gives CDR1 SGHNT, CDR2 YYREEE (reference sequence). This CDR3 spans 12 amino acids. With 9 bases clipped from V and 10 bases from J, the junction kept 10 bases outside the gene matches. As DNA, the CDR3 is TGTGCCACCCGTTCCGGGACTACAGAGCAGTTCTTC. Amino acids: CATRSGTTEQFF.

The rearrangement links TRBV30 to TRBJ2-4, with 14 bases matching TRBD2. The CDR3 has 15 amino acids. CDR1 and CDR2 from the germline V gene are GTSNPN and SVGIG (reference sequence). V was clipped by 3 bases and J by 6 bases; unmatched bases: 4. In DNA, the CDR3 is TGTGCCTGGAGACCCGGGACTAGCGGGGGAAACATTCAGTACTTC. Its translation is CAWRPGTSGGNIQYF.